A selection of T cell receptor beta chains follows, all from one sample in a study of blood T cell repertoires in COVID-19. Repertoires were generated with immunoSEQ multiplex PCR, while TCRdb's copy carries only in-frame clones and drops some. The sample lists around 40,000 clones; approximately 96% were seen once. Sequences were obtained from peripheral blood. These receptors came from a human donor with active COVID-19. The donor label of this sample is uncertain. CDR3s include the opening cysteine and the closing phenylalanine or tryptophan. Each record gives: CDR3 protein, CDR3 DNA, V gene, J gene, clone size, D gene. The D gene is left open where the match is weak. Size is stated for part of the rows, as once, few or many counts, or as a class when the clone is expanded.

CDR3 protein: CASSLPPKETQYF
CDR3 DNA: TGTGCCAGCAGCTTACCCCCAAAAGAGACCCAGTACTTC
V gene: TRBV11-2
J gene: TRBJ2-5
clone size: NA
D gene: NA

CDR3 protein: CASSPGLRDPYEQYF
CDR3 DNA: TGTGCCAGCAGCCCGGGACTAAGGGATCCCTACGAGCAGTACTTC
V gene: TRBV4-2
J gene: TRBJ2-7
clone size: NA
D gene: TRBD2

CDR3 protein: CASSQVRGELFF
CDR3 DNA: TGCGCCAGCAGCCAAGTGCGGGGGGAGCTGTTTTTT
V gene: TRBV4-3
J gene: TRBJ2-2
clone size: NA
D gene: NA

CDR3 protein: CASSPGTDPVHSTDTQYF
CDR3 DNA: TGCGCCAGCAGCCCCGGGACAGATCCCGTTCATAGCACAGATACGCAGTATTTT
V gene: TRBV10-1
J gene: TRBJ2-3
clone size: NA
D gene: TRBD1

CDR3 protein: CASSGAANSPLHF
CDR3 DNA: TGTGCCAGCAGCGGCGCGGCGAATTCACCCCTCCACTTT
V gene: TRBV3-1/TRBV3-2
J gene: TRBJ1-6
clone size: once
D gene: NA

CDR3 protein: CASSSQHGTEAFF
CDR3 DNA: TGTGCCAGCAGCTCACAGCACGGTACTGAAGCTTTCTTT
V gene: TRBV11-1
J gene: TRBJ1-1
clone size: NA
D gene: NA

CDR3 protein: CASSLGARVAEAFF
CDR3 DNA: TGTGCCAGCAGCCTGGGGGCCAGGGTGGCTGAAGCTTTCTTT
V gene: TRBV7-8
J gene: TRBJ1-1
clone size: once
D gene: NA

CDR3 protein: CASSRSEGALQETQYF
CDR3 DNA: TGCGCCAGCAGCCGATCGGAGGGGGCCCTACAAGAGACCCAGTACTTC
V gene: TRBV4-1
J gene: TRBJ2-5
clone size: NA
D gene: NA

CDR3 protein: CASSIRRENPSYEQYF
CDR3 DNA: TGTGCCAGTAGTATTCGGAGGGAGAATCCCTCCTACGAGCAGTACTTC
V gene: TRBV19
J gene: TRBJ2-7
clone size: NA
D gene: NA

CDR3 protein: CASTPQGPSRSEQFF
CDR3 DNA: TGTGCCAGCACCCCCCAGGGTCCGTCGCGTAGTGAGCAGTTCTTC
V gene: TRBV6-5
J gene: TRBJ2-1
clone size: NA
D gene: NA

CDR3 protein: CSGQSIVSTDTQYF
CDR3 DNA: TGCAGCGGGCAATCCATCGTCTCGACAGATACGCAGTATTTT
V gene: TRBV29-1
J gene: TRBJ2-3
clone size: NA
D gene: NA

CDR3 protein: CASSPIFGGSDSPLHF
CDR3 DNA: TGTGCCAGCTCACCAATATTTGGGGGGTCGGATTCACCCCTCCACTTT
V gene: TRBV18
J gene: TRBJ1-6
clone size: NA
D gene: NA

CDR3 protein: CATSGTSGRGNEQFF
CDR3 DNA: TGTGCCACCAGCGGGACTAGCGGGAGGGGGAATGAGCAGTTCTTC
V gene: TRBV15
J gene: TRBJ2-1
clone size: NA
D gene: TRBD2

CDR3 protein: CASSSGTGAWAPLHF
CDR3 DNA: TGTGCCAGCAGTAGCGGGACAGGGGCTTGGGCACCCCTCCACTTT
V gene: TRBV6-5
J gene: TRBJ1-6
clone size: NA
D gene: TRBD1

CDR3 protein: CASTDRSNVLTF
CDR3 DNA: TGTGCCAGCACCGACAGGTCTAACGTCCTGACTTTC
V gene: TRBV28
J gene: TRBJ2-6
clone size: NA
D gene: NA

CDR3 protein: CASSVRASPNEQFF
CDR3 DNA: TGTGCCAGCAGCGTAAGGGCTAGCCCCAATGAGCAGTTCTTC
V gene: TRBV9
J gene: TRBJ2-1
clone size: few
D gene: NA

CDR3 protein: CASSPLQNYEQYF
CDR3 DNA: TGTGCCAGCAGCCCTCTCCAGAACTACGAGCAGTACTTC
V gene: TRBV5-4
J gene: TRBJ2-7
clone size: once
D gene: NA

CDR3 protein: CASSPGRGSTDTQYF
CDR3 DNA: TGCGCCAGCAGTCCCGGCAGGGGCAGCACAGATACGCAGTATTTT
V gene: TRBV10-1
J gene: TRBJ2-3
clone size: NA
D gene: NA

CDR3 protein: CASRTGANYGYTF
CDR3 DNA: TGTGCCAGCAGGACAGGGGCTAACTATGGCTACACCTTC
V gene: TRBV6-5
J gene: TRBJ1-2
clone size: NA
D gene: TRBD1

CDR3 protein: CSVATGVADEQYF
CDR3 DNA: TGCAGCGTTGCAACAGGGGTCGCGGACGAGCAGTACTTC
V gene: TRBV29-1
J gene: TRBJ2-7
clone size: NA
D gene: TRBD1

CDR3 protein: CASSLTGTDNYGYTF
CDR3 DNA: TGTGCCAGTAGCCTTACCGGGACAGATAACTATGGCTACACCTTC
V gene: TRBV19
J gene: TRBJ1-2
clone size: NA
D gene: TRBD1

CDR3 protein: CASSYSLTGFGTDTQYF
CDR3 DNA: TGTGCCAGCAGTTACTCCTTGACAGGGTTCGGCACAGATACGCAGTATTTT
V gene: TRBV6-2/TRBV6-3
J gene: TRBJ2-3
clone size: NA
D gene: TRBD1

CDR3 protein: CASSPLTANTEAFF
CDR3 DNA: TGTGCCAGCTCACCATTAACAGCAAACACTGAAGCTTTCTTT
V gene: TRBV18
J gene: TRBJ1-1
clone size: NA
D gene: NA

CDR3 protein: CASGRGPINEQFF
CDR3 DNA: TGTGCCAGCGGCAGGGGGCCAATTAATGAGCAGTTCTTC
V gene: TRBV6-5
J gene: TRBJ2-1
clone size: few
D gene: TRBD1

CDR3 protein: CASSSPRGTEAFF
CDR3 DNA: TGTGCCAGCAGCTCCCCCAGGGGCACTGAAGCTTTCTTT
V gene: TRBV13
J gene: TRBJ1-1
clone size: NA
D gene: NA

CDR3 protein: CSGDRGRNEAFF
CDR3 DNA: TGCAGCGGTGACAGGGGGCGGAATGAAGCTTTCTTT
V gene: TRBV29-1
J gene: TRBJ1-1
clone size: NA
D gene: TRBD1

CDR3 protein: CASSYRESEQYF
CDR3 DNA: TGTGCCAGCAGTTACAGGGAGAGCGAGCAGTACTTC
V gene: TRBV6-5
J gene: TRBJ2-7
clone size: NA
D gene: NA

CDR3 protein: CASSQMTGEQFF
CDR3 DNA: TGCGCCAGCAGCCAGATGACGGGTGAGCAGTTCTTC
V gene: TRBV4-3
J gene: TRBJ2-1
clone size: NA
D gene: NA

CDR3 protein: CASMASGTYEQYF
CDR3 DNA: TGTGCCAGCATGGCTAGCGGGACTTACGAGCAGTACTTC
V gene: TRBV7-9
J gene: TRBJ2-7
clone size: NA
D gene: TRBD2

CDR3 protein: CASSEARTGRGGYTF
CDR3 DNA: TGTGCCAGCAGTGAAGCCCGGACAGGCCGCGGCGGCTACACCTTC
V gene: TRBV6-1
J gene: TRBJ1-2
clone size: few
D gene: TRBD1

CDR3 protein: CASSSTGTLYEQYF
CDR3 DNA: TGCGCCAGCAGCTCAACCGGGACTTTATACGAGCAGTACTTC
V gene: TRBV5-1
J gene: TRBJ2-7
clone size: NA
D gene: NA

CDR3 protein: CASSQGRGGRADEQYF
CDR3 DNA: TGCGCCAGCAGCCAAGGACGGGGCGGGAGGGCGGACGAGCAGTACTTC
V gene: TRBV4-1
J gene: TRBJ2-7
clone size: NA
D gene: TRBD2

CDR3 protein: CASSPSQGMSTDTQYF
CDR3 DNA: TGTGCCAGCAGCCCATCTCAGGGGATGAGCACAGATACGCAGTATTTT
V gene: TRBV5-4
J gene: TRBJ2-3
clone size: NA
D gene: NA

CDR3 protein: CATSDYRVDTQYF
CDR3 DNA: TGTGCCACCAGTGACTACAGGGTAGATACGCAGTATTTT
V gene: TRBV24-1
J gene: TRBJ2-3
clone size: NA
D gene: NA

CDR3 protein: CASSLASGGVNNNEQFF
CDR3 DNA: TGCGCCAGCAGCTTGGCTAGCGGGGGGGTGAACAACAATGAGCAGTTCTTC
V gene: TRBV5-1
J gene: TRBJ2-1
clone size: NA
D gene: TRBD2

CDR3 protein: CASSLLPVTGTSFF
CDR3 DNA: TGCGCCAGCAGTCTACTCCCGGTGACAGGGACATCTTTCTTT
V gene: TRBV4-1
J gene: TRBJ1-1
clone size: NA
D gene: TRBD1

CDR3 protein: CASSRDSRTYNEQFF
CDR3 DNA: TGTGCCAGCAGTCGGGACTCCCGAACGTACAATGAGCAGTTCTTC
V gene: TRBV3-1/TRBV3-2
J gene: TRBJ2-1
clone size: NA
D gene: NA

CDR3 protein: CASSPTVNGLDTQYF
CDR3 DNA: TGTGCCAGCAGTCCGACAGTAAACGGGTTAGATACGCAGTATTTT
V gene: TRBV27
J gene: TRBJ2-3
clone size: NA
D gene: NA

CDR3 protein: CASMFPAGSSYNEQFF
CDR3 DNA: TGTGCCAGCATGTTCCCAGCGGGATCCTCCTACAATGAGCAGTTCTTC
V gene: TRBV2
J gene: TRBJ2-1
clone size: NA
D gene: TRBD2

CDR3 protein: CASSYKRGVSYEQYF
CDR3 DNA: TGTGCCAGCAGCTACAAGCGCGGGGTTTCCTACGAGCAGTACTTC
V gene: TRBV5-5
J gene: TRBJ2-7
clone size: NA
D gene: NA

CDR3 protein: CASKITSGGAYEQYF
CDR3 DNA: TGTGCCAGCAAGATAACTAGCGGGGGGGCTTACGAGCAGTACTTC
V gene: TRBV6-5
J gene: TRBJ2-7
clone size: NA
D gene: TRBD2

CDR3 protein: CASSRDRVGEQYF
CDR3 DNA: TGTGCCAGCAGCAGGGACAGGGTAGGCGAGCAGTACTTC
V gene: TRBV12-3/TRBV12-4
J gene: TRBJ2-7
clone size: NA
D gene: TRBD1

CDR3 protein: CAIKQAGGVSSYEQYF
CDR3 DNA: TGTGCCATCAAACAAGCGGGAGGGGTTAGCTCCTACGAGCAGTACTTC
V gene: TRBV10-3
J gene: TRBJ2-7
clone size: NA
D gene: TRBD2

CDR3 protein: CASRLGGQETQYF
CDR3 DNA: TGTGCCAGTAGGCTGGGGGGCCAAGAGACCCAGTACTTC
V gene: TRBV19
J gene: TRBJ2-5
clone size: NA
D gene: NA

CDR3 protein: CSVGLEYTGELFF
CDR3 DNA: TGCAGCGTTGGTCTAGAATACACCGGGGAGCTGTTTTTT
V gene: TRBV29-1
J gene: TRBJ2-2
clone size: NA
D gene: NA

CDR3 protein: CASSDTGALEAFF
CDR3 DNA: TGTGCCAGTAGCGATACAGGGGCCCTTGAAGCTTTCTTT
V gene: TRBV19
J gene: TRBJ1-1
clone size: NA
D gene: TRBD1

CDR3 protein: CSVEHGIPNYGYTF
CDR3 DNA: TGCAGCGTAGAACATGGCATCCCTAACTATGGCTACACCTTC
V gene: TRBV29-1
J gene: TRBJ1-2
clone size: NA
D gene: NA

CDR3 protein: CATSREPNYGYTF
CDR3 DNA: TGTGCCACCTCTCGGGAACCTAACTATGGCTACACCTTC
V gene: TRBV6-5
J gene: TRBJ1-2
clone size: medium-sized
D gene: NA

CDR3 protein: CASTDRIYGYTF
CDR3 DNA: TGTGCCAGTACAGACAGAATCTATGGCTACACCTTC
V gene: TRBV6-5
J gene: TRBJ1-2
clone size: NA
D gene: NA

CDR3 protein: CASSPGTGMRAEAFF
CDR3 DNA: TGCGCCAGCAGTCCCGGGACAGGGATGAGGGCTGAAGCTTTCTTT
V gene: TRBV10-2
J gene: TRBJ1-1
clone size: NA
D gene: TRBD1

CDR3 protein: CASSLAVSGPRETQYF
CDR3 DNA: TGTGCCAGCAGCTTAGCGGTGAGCGGCCCTAGAGAGACCCAGTACTTC
V gene: TRBV7-6
J gene: TRBJ2-5
clone size: NA
D gene: NA

CDR3 protein: CASSFATGVDSPLHF
CDR3 DNA: TGTGCCAGCAGCTTCGCGACAGGGGTAGATTCACCCCTCCACTTT
V gene: TRBV5-6
J gene: TRBJ1-6
clone size: once
D gene: TRBD1

CDR3 protein: CSVTTGVGNSPLHF
CDR3 DNA: TGCAGCGTGACAACAGGGGTAGGCAATTCACCCCTCCACTTT
V gene: TRBV29-1
J gene: TRBJ1-6
clone size: few
D gene: TRBD1

CDR3 protein: CASSPDRASYEQYF
CDR3 DNA: TGTGCCAGCAGCCCGGACAGGGCCTCCTACGAGCAGTACTTC
V gene: TRBV11-2
J gene: TRBJ2-7
clone size: NA
D gene: TRBD1

CDR3 protein: CASSCTKLRLDRSFSYNSPLHF
CDR3 DNA: TGTGCCAGCAGTTGCACCAAACTGCGACTGGACAGGAGCTTCTCCTATAATTCACCCCTCCACTTT
V gene: TRBV6-8
J gene: TRBJ1-6
clone size: NA
D gene: TRBD1

CDR3 protein: CASSLGRGRNTEAFF
CDR3 DNA: TGTGCCAGCAGCTTAGGTAGGGGGCGGAACACTGAAGCTTTCTTT
V gene: TRBV7-2
J gene: TRBJ1-1
clone size: NA
D gene: TRBD1

CDR3 protein: CASSLGRPGEYGYTF
CDR3 DNA: TGCGCCAGCAGCTTGGGGCGACCGGGAGAATATGGCTACACCTTC
V gene: TRBV5-1
J gene: TRBJ1-2
clone size: NA
D gene: NA

CDR3 protein: CASSFQGAQEKLFF
CDR3 DNA: TGTGCCAGCAGTTTCCAGGGGGCGCAGGAAAAACTGTTTTTT
V gene: TRBV28
J gene: TRBJ1-4
clone size: NA
D gene: TRBD1

CDR3 protein: CASSLDRGGYGYTF
CDR3 DNA: TGTGCCAGCAGTCTCGACAGGGGGGGCTATGGCTACACCTTC
V gene: TRBV6-5
J gene: TRBJ1-2
clone size: NA
D gene: TRBD1